These 8 T cell receptor beta chains came from one sample sequenced in a study of CD4 T cells in relation to SARS-CoV-2 and coronaviruses (dated by TCRdb to the early 2020s). Their antigens remain unidentified. CD4+ T cells from unexposed donors were collected before the COVID-19 pandemic (2011-2018). After 10 to 11 days of culture, CD4+ T cells were isolated with the EasySep CD4+ T cell isolation kit. Library prep was done by the immunoSEQ multiplex PCR assay. The immuneACCESS repertoire file appears here via TCRdb, limited to in-frame rearrangements. These files lack a portion of the clones; in checked studies, under half of the deficit traces to unresolved V genes, and the cause of the others is not known. The sample table lists some 21,000 clones, almost 75% of them with a count of one. The ten largest make up 20% to 25% of the sample. The specimen was CD4+ T cells from PBMCs, cultured in vitro. These receptors were collected from a human donor in good health.

This clone was seen a handful of times. The V call is TRBV7-8, the J call TRBJ1-6; maybe TRBD1 (5 bases). The V gene's germline CDR1 is SGHVS and CDR2 FQNEAQ. This CDR3 spans 14 amino acids. V was clipped by 2 bases and J by 10 bases, with 12 bases between them. The CDR3 region has the DNA TGTGCCAGCAGCTTATCCCCGCGGGGGTCACCCCTCCACTTT. Translating it yields CASSLSPRGSPLHF.

This chain uses TRBV3-1 (or the pseudogene TRBV3-2) with TRBJ2-1; TRBD2 matches at 16 bases. The CDR3 has 19 residues. CDR1 and CDR2 from the germline V gene are LGHDT and YNNKEL (reference sequence). V gave up 6 bases and J gave up 7 bases; unmatched junction bases: 15. CDR3 amino acids: CASREGGLAGGPGRNEQFF. In DNA, the CDR3 is TGTGCCAGCAGAGAAGGGGGACTAGCGGGAGGGCCGGGACGTAATGAGCAGTTCTTC.

A few counts support this clone. V and J are TRBV5-1 and TRBJ2-6; D ambiguous. CDR3 length: 13 amino acids. The V end lost 7 bases, the J end lost 4 bases, and 9 bases lay between the germline ends. CDR1 and CDR2 from the germline V gene are SGHRS and YFSETQ. CDR3 loop: CASSVGGANVLTF. CDR3 bases: TGCGCCAGCTCAGTCGGAGGGGCCAACGTCCTGACTTTC.

The chain employs TRBV5-6 and TRBJ2-3; 10 bases match TRBD2. V lost 4 bases, J lost 0 bases, and 5 bases stayed unmatched. Germline loops: CDR1 SGHDT, CDR2 YYEEEE. The CDR3 runs 16 residues. This CDR3 is CASSRRLAGSTDTQYF. Here the CDR3 DNA reads TGTGCCAGCAGCCGACGACTAGCGGGTAGCACAGATACGCAGTATTTT.

This clone was observed a single time. The chain has TRBV5-1 and TRBJ2-1; 10 bases align to TRBD1. Trimming removed 4 bases from V and 8 bases from J; junction bases left unmatched: 3. There are 13 residues in the CDR3. Germline lookup yields CDR1 SGHRS and CDR2 YFSETQ. The CDR3 loop reads CASSATGGDEQFF. DNA of the CDR3: TGCGCCAGCAGCGCGACAGGGGGCGATGAGCAGTTCTTC.

The chain has TRBV5-6 and TRBJ2-3, with D possibly TRBD2 on 5 matching bases. This CDR3 is 16 amino acids long. Germline-derived CDR1 and CDR2 are SGHDT and YYEEEE. The V and J ends lost 7 bases and 0 bases respectively, with 18 bases between them. In DNA, the CDR3 is TGTGCCAGCGCACTCGGACTCCCTGTTAGCACAGATACGCAGTATTTT. This translates into CASALGLPVSTDTQYF.

The chain carries TRBV27 and TRBJ2-7; D unclear. The CDR3 consists of 16 residues. CDR1 MNHEY and CDR2 SMNVEV come from the germline V gene (reference sequence). Trimming removed 3 bases from V and 3 bases from J, with 18 bases in between. This CDR3 is CASSLEPWGTSYEQYF. Written as DNA, the CDR3 is TGTGCCAGCAGTTTGGAACCCTGGGGTACAAGCTACGAGCAGTACTTC.

CDR3 bases: TGTGCCAGCAGTTTATCGACAGGGCTTAGGGAGACCCAGTACTTC. Amino acids: CASSLSTGLRETQYF. The V and J genes are TRBV27 and TRBJ2-5; 7 bases are shared with TRBD1. The CDR3 length is 15 residues. After removal of 0 bases from V and 5 bases from J, the junction contained 6 bases not matched to a gene. Germline V gene data show CDR1 as MNHEY and CDR2 as SMNVEV (reference sequence).